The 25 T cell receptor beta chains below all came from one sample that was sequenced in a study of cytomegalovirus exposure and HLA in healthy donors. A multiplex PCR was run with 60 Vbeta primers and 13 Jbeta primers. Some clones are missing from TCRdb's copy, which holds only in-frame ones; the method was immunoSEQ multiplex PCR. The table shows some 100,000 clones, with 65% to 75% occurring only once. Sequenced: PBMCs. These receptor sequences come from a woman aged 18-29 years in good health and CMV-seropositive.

The CDR3 loop is CASSGLAGSYEQYF. The CDR3 DNA sequence: TGTGCCAGTAGCGGACTAGCGGGCTCCTACGAGCAGTACTTC. The chain uses TRBV19 and TRBJ2-7, with 11 bases identical to TRBD2. V trimming: 6 bases; J trimming: 0 bases; junction bases outside the gene matches: 1. This CDR3 comprises 14 residues. The germline V gene has CDR1 LNHDA and CDR2 SQIVND (reference sequence).

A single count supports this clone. CDR3 amino acids: CASSSSGTGAYGYTF. The CDR3 region has the DNA TGCGCCAGCAGCTCCTCCGGGACAGGGGCCTATGGCTACACCTTC. The chain has TRBV5-1 and TRBJ1-2; 10 bases align to TRBD1. The CDR3 consists of 15 residues. Germline V gene sequence: CDR1 SGHRS, CDR2 YFSETQ. Losses at the gene ends were 3 bases for V and 4 bases for J; bases not matched to a gene: 6. Complete variable domain (other parts from reference TRBV5-1 and TRBJ1-2): KAGVTQTPRYLIKTRGQQVTLSCSPISGHRSVSWYQQTPGQGLQFLFEYFSETQRNKGNFPGRFSGRQFSNSRSEMNVSTLELGDSALYLCASSSSGTGAYGYTFGSGTRLTVV.

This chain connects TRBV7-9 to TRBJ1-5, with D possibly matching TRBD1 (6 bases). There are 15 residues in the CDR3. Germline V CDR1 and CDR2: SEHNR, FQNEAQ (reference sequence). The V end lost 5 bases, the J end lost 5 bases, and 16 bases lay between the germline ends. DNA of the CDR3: TGTGCCAGCAGCCTGACAGGAGGGGGGGATCAGCCCCAGCATTTT. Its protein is CASSLTGGGDQPQHF. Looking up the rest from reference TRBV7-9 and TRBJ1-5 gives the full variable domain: DTGVSQNPRHKITKRGQNVTFRCDPISEHNRLYWYRQTLGQGPEFLTYFQNEAQLEKSRLLSDRFSAERPKGSFSTLEIQRTEQGDSAMYLCASSLTGGGDQPQHFGDGTRLSIL.

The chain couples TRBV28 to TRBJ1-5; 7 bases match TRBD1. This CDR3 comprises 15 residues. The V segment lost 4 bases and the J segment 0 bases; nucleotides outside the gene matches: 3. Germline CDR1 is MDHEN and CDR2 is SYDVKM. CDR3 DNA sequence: TGTGCCAGCAGTTCAGGGGGAACTAGCAATCAGCCCCAGCATTTT. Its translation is CASSSGGTSNQPQHF.

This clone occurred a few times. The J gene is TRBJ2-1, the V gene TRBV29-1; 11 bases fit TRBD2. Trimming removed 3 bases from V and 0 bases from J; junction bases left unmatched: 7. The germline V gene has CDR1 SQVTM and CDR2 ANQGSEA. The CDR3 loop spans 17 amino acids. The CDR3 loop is CSVEAGLAARSYNEQFF. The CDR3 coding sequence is TGCAGCGTTGAGGCGGGACTAGCGGCTCGCTCCTACAATGAGCAGTTCTTC.

CDR3 region: CASGRPQAGVHEQFF. CDR3 DNA: TGTGCCAGCGGCCGCCCCCAAGCGGGGGTGCATGAGCAGTTCTTC. The rearrangement links TRBV2 to TRBJ2-1; 8 positions agree with TRBD2. This CDR3 spans 15 amino acids. Germline CDR1 and CDR2: SNHLY and FYNNEI. V lost 8 bases, J lost 8 bases, and 14 bases stayed unmatched.

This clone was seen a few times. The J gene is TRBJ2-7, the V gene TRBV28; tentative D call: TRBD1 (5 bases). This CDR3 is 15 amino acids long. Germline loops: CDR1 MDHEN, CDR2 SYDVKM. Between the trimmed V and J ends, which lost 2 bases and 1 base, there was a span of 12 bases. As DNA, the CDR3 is TGTGCCAGCAGTTTAGGACAAGCCCCTTCCTACGAGCAGTACTTC. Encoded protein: CASSLGQAPSYEQYF.

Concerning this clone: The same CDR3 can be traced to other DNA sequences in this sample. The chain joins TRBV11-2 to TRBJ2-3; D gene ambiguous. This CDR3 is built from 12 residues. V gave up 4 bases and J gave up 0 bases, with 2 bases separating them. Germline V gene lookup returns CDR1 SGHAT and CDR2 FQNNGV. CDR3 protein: CASSSSTDTQYF. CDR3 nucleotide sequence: TGTGCCAGCAGCTCTAGCACAGATACGCAGTATTTT.

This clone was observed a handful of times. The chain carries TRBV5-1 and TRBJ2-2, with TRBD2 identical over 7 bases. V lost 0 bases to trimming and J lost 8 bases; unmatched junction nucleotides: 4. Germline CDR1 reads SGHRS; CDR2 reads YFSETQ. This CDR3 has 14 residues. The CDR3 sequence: CASSLDPAGGELFF. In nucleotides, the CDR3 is TGCGCCAGCAGCTTGGATCCAGCGGGAGGGGAGCTGTTTTTT.

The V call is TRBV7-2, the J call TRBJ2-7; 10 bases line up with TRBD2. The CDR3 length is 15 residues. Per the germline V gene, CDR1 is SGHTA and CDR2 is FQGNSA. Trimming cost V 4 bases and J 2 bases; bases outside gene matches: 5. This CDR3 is CASSSGLAATYEQYF. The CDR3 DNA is TGTGCCAGCAGCTCCGGACTAGCGGCCACCTACGAGCAGTACTTC.

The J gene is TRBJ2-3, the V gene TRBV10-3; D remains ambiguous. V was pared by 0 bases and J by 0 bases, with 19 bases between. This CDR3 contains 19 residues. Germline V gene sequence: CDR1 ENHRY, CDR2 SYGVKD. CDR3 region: CAISESRLTDTPSTDTQYF. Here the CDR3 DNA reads TGTGCCATCAGTGAGTCCAGACTGACGGATACACCTAGCACAGATACGCAGTATTTT.

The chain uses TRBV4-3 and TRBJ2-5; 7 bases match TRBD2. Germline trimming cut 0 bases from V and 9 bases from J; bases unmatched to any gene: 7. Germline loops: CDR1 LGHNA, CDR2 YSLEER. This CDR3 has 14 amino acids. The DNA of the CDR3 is TGCGCCAGCAGCCAAGAGGGGCAGGCGGGGGCCCAGTACTTC. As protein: CASSQEGQAGAQYF.

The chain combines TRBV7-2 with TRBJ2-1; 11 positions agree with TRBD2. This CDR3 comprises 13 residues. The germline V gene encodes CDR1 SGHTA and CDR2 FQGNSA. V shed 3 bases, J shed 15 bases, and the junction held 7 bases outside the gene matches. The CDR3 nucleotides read TGTGCCAGCAGCTTCACTACTAGCGGGGGCCGGTTCTTC. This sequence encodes CASSFTTSGGRFF.

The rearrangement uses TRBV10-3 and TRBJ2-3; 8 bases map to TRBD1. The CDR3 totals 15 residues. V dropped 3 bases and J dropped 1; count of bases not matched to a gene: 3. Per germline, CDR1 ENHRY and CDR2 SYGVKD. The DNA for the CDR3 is TGTGCCATCAGTGACGGACAGGGCGGCACAGATACGCAGTATTTT. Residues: CAISDGQGGTDTQYF.

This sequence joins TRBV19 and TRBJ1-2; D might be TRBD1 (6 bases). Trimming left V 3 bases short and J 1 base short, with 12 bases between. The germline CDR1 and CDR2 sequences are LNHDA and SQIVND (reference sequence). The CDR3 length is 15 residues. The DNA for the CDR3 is TGTGCCAGTAGTATTGGCAGGGGCAGTAACTATGGCTACACCTTC. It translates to CASSIGRGSNYGYTF.

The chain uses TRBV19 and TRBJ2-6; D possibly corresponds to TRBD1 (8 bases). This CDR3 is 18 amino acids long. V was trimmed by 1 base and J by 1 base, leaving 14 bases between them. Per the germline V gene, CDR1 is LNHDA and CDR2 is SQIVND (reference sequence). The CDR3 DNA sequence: TGTGCCAGTAGTATAGGGACAGGGAGGGCGTCTGGGGCCAACGTCCTGACTTTC. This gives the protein CASSIGTGRASGANVLTF.

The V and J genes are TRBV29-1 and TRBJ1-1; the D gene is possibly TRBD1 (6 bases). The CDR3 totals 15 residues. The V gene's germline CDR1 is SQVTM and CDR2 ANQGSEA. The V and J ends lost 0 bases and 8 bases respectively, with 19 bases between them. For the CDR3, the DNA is TGCAGCGTTGAAGAGTCCGGACAGTTCCGCCTCGAAGCTTTCTTT. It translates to CSVEESGQFRLEAFF.

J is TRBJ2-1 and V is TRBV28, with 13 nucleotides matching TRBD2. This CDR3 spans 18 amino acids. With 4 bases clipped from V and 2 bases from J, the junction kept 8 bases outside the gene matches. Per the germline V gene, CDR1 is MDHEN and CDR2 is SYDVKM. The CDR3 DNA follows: TGTGCCAGCAGTTCCTCGGGACTAGCGGGACCAGCCTACAATGAGCAGTTCTTC. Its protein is CASSSSGLAGPAYNEQFF.

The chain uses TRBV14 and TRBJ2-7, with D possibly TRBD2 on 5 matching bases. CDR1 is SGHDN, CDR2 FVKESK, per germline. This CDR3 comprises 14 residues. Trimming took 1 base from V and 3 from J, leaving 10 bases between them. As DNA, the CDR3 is TGTGCCAGCAGCCAAGCCGGGGTCAACTACGAGCAGTACTTC. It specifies CASSQAGVNYEQYF.

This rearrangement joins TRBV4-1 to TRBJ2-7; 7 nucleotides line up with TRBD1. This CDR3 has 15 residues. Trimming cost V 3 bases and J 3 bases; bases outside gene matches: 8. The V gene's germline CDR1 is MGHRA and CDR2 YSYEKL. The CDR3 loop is CASSHPSDRSYEQYF. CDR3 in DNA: TGCGCCAGCAGCCATCCGTCGGACAGGAGCTACGAGCAGTACTTC.

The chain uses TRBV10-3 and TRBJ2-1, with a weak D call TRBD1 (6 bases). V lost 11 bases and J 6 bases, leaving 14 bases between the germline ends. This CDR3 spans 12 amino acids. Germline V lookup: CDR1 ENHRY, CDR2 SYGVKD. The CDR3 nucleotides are TGTGCCGCGACCTGGGACACCAATGAGCAGTTCTTC. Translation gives CAATWDTNEQFF.

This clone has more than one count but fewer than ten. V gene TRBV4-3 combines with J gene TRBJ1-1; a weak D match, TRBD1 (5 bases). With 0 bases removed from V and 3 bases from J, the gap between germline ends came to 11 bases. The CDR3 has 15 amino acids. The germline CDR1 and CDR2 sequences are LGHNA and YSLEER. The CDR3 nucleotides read TGCGCCAGCAGCCAAGATAGGGGAGGGTACACTGAAGCTTTCTTT. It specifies CASSQDRGGYTEAFF.

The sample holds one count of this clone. CDR3 sequence: CASSSDSGIDNEQFF. CDR3 sequence (DNA): TGTGCCAGCAGCTCGGACAGTGGTATCGACAATGAGCAGTTCTTC. The chain joins TRBV7-9 to TRBJ2-1; D may be TRBD1 (6 bases). Germline lookup yields CDR1 SEHNR and CDR2 FQNEAQ (reference sequence). The V and J ends lost 4 bases and 5 bases respectively, with 15 bases between them. This CDR3 is built from 15 residues.

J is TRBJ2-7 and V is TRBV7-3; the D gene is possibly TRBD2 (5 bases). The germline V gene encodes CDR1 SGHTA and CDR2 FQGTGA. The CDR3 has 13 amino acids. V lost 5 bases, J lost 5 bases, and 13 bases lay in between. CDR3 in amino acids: CASSNGPGNEQYF. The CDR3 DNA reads TGTGCCAGCAGCAACGGGCCCGGGAACGAGCAGTACTTC. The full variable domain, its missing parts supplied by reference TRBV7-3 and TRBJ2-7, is GAGVSQTPSNKVTEKGKYVELRCDPISGHTALYWYRQSLGQGPEFLIYFQGTGAADDSGLPNDRFFAVRPEGSVSTLKIQRTERGDSAVYLCASSNGPGNEQYFGPGTRLTVT.

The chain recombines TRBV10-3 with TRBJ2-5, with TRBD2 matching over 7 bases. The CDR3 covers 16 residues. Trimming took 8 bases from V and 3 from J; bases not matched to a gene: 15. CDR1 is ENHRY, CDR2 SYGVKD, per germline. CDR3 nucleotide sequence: TGTGCCATCGGCCGCTTGGGGGAGGGACGGGAAGAGACCCAGTACTTC. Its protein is CAIGRLGEGREETQYF.